The 8 T cell receptor beta chains given below trace back to one sample, sequenced in a study of cytotoxic CD8 clonotypes in ibrutinib-treated CLL. Profiled with immunoSEQ multiplex PCR; TCRdb holds only in-frame clones, not every one. The table includes about 160,000 clones, more than 80% detected once. Source: PBMCs, taken after 24 months of ibrutinib treatment. The receptors were gathered from a human donor with chronic lymphocytic leukemia.

The chain carries TRBV5-4 and TRBJ2-3; TRBD2 is a possible D gene (6 bases). The CDR3 is 16 amino acids. CDR1 is SGHNT, CDR2 YYREEE, per germline (reference sequence). V was trimmed by 4 bases and J by 0 bases, leaving 15 bases between them. CDR3 nucleotide sequence: TGTGCCAGCAGCCTCTGGACTATCACTAGCACAGATACGCAGTATTTT. It is translated as CASSLWTITSTDTQYF.

This chain joins TRBV11-3 and TRBJ2-3; a possible D gene is TRBD2 (5 bases). Germline assignment: CDR1 SGHNT and CDR2 YENEEA. Trimming pared 5 bases from V and 7 bases from J, leaving 19 bases between. The CDR3 contains 15 residues. The CDR3 region has the DNA TGTGCCAGCAGCGGATCGTACGGGAAAGAAAATACGCAGTATTTT. Its translation is CASSGSYGKENTQYF.

The rearrangement uses TRBV6-4 and TRBJ1-6, with unresolved D. Germline V gene lookup returns CDR1 MRHNA and CDR2 SNTAGT. With 6 bases removed from V and 0 bases from J, the gap between germline ends came to 3 bases. This CDR3 spans 13 amino acids. This chain's CDR3 is CASRGSYNSPLHF. In DNA, the CDR3 is TGTGCCAGCAGGGGCTCCTATAATTCACCCCTCCACTTT.

The chain recombines TRBV30 with TRBJ1-2; tentatively, D is TRBD1 (6 bases). Germline V gene data show CDR1 as GTSNPN and CDR2 as SVGIG (reference sequence). The V end was cut by 0 bases, the J end by 0 bases, with 11 bases between. CDR3 size: 15 residues. The CDR3 sequence is CAWSVRRDTNYGYTF. The CDR3 DNA reads TGTGCCTGGAGTGTACGAAGGGACACTAACTATGGCTACACCTTC.

This clone was seen more than once but under ten times. V usage is TRBV5-6 and J usage is TRBJ1-1; D remains ambiguous. The CDR3 loop spans 19 amino acids. The V gene lost 1 base and the J gene lost 0 bases, with 22 bases spanning the gap. Germline V lookup: CDR1 SGHDT, CDR2 YYEEEE. Written as DNA, the CDR3 is TGTGCCAGCAGCTTGCCGTCAACACAACGCGCATTCATGAACACTGAAGCTTTCTTT. This gives the protein CASSLPSTQRAFMNTEAFF.

The count of this clone is one. This chain links TRBV5-1 with TRBJ1-4; 9 bases line up with TRBD1. Looked up from germline, CDR1 is SGHRS and CDR2 is YFSETQ. The CDR3 is 14 residues long. V was pared by 3 bases and J by 7 bases, with 4 bases of the junction left unmatched. The CDR3, as DNA: TGCGCCAGCAGCTCGACAGGGGGAAGTGAAAAACTGTTTTTT. Translation: CASSSTGGSEKLFF.

CDR3 region: CASSGRESGELFF. CDR3 in DNA: TGTGCCAGCTCCGGACGGGAGTCCGGGGAGCTGTTTTTT. The rearrangement links TRBV18 to TRBJ2-2; maybe TRBD2 (6 bases). V lost 6 bases and J 6 bases, leaving 11 bases between the germline ends. CDR1 and CDR2 (germline): KGHSH, LQKENI. The CDR3 is 13 residues long.

This chain connects TRBV7-2 to TRBJ1-3; a possible D gene is TRBD1 (6 bases). This CDR3 contains 17 residues. The germline V gene has CDR1 SGHTA and CDR2 FQGNSA. V was trimmed by 2 bases and J by 4 bases, leaving 18 bases between them. The CDR3: CASSLRAPGASGNTIYF. The CDR3, as DNA: TGTGCCAGCAGCTTAAGGGCCCCAGGGGCTTCAGGAAACACCATATATTTT.